Sequencing of this T cell receptor beta chain was carried out in a study of cytomegalovirus exposure and HLA in healthy donors. Healthy people donating bone marrow made up the donors. The V segment lost 5 bases and the J segment 3 bases; nucleotides outside the gene matches: 6. The CDR3 loop spans 14 amino acids. Germline values: CDR1 LGHNA, CDR2 YNFKEQ. Study-wide points: Later analysis demonstrated an association between a missense DCLRE1C variant and TCR beta V- and J-gene trimming.

As concerns this clone: Its antigen is still unknown.

The PCR contained 60 Vbeta and 13 Jbeta primers. This table comes from immunoSEQ multiplex PCR, and its TCRdb copy is limited to in-frame clones, with some not included. The data hold approximately 160,000 clones, with around 65% observed a single time. V and J are TRBV4-2 and TRBJ1-2; 7 bases match TRBD1. This receptor was taken from a woman aged 40 to 49 in good health and CMV-seropositive. The sample was PBMCs. CDR3 sequence (DNA): TGTGCCAGCAGCGAGCGACAGGGAGACTATGGCTACACCTTC. Its protein is CASSERQGDYGYTF.